The clone carrying this TCR beta chain is a singleton in its sample. The sample originates from a study of blood T cell repertoires in COVID-19. Libraries were prepared by immunoSEQ multiplex PCR; TCRdb keeps only in-frame clonotypes and omits some of them. The repertoire holds roughly 180,000 clones, with around 83% as singletons. Germline CDR1 SGHTA, CDR2 FQGNSA. The CDR3 length is 17 residues. V lost 5 bases, J lost 2 bases, and 8 bases stayed unmatched. The genes are TRBV7-2 and TRBJ2-3, with 12 bases matching TRBD2. The sequenced material came from peripheral blood. This clonotype was obtained from a woman aged 45 to 65 with COVID-19, enrolled during active disease. The CDR3 bases are TGTGCCAGCAGCACGAGACTAGCGGGGGCCATCACAGATACGCAGTATTTT. This sequence encodes CASSTRLAGAITDTQYF.